Listed here is a single T cell receptor (beta chain). Its specificity is unknown. Generated by immunoSEQ multiplex PCR, the TCRdb table keeps only in-frame clones and is missing some. The sample includes around 24,000 clones, around 90% of them seen just once. These data belong to a study of T cells in localized non-small cell lung cancer. General study results and limits: Adjacent uninvolved lung tissue had the highest T cell clonality, exceeding tumor. A median of around 52 clones ranked among the top 100 in tumor appeared in adjacent lung. Investigators sequenced only a single tumor region, leaving heterogeneity possible.

Per the germline V gene, CDR1 is SNHLY and CDR2 is FYNNEI. V was trimmed by 3 bases and J by 2 bases, leaving 11 bases between them. The CDR3 contains 15 residues. This receptor was obtained from a man between 40 and 75 years old with stage I squamous cell lung carcinoma. The J gene is TRBJ1-5, the V gene TRBV2, with D possibly being TRBD1 (5 bases). Source: peripheral blood, taken before any cancer treatment. This CDR3 is CASSDKGTGNQPQHF. In nucleotides, the CDR3 is TGTGCCAGCAGTGACAAGGGGACGGGCAATCAGCCCCAGCATTTT.